This T cell receptor beta chain was identified during a study of lymphopenia after photon versus proton radiotherapy. Overall study results and limits: In patients who died, overall survival fell as post-nadir TCR diversity dropped more.

V lost 4 bases to trimming and J lost 4 bases; unmatched junction nucleotides: 0. Germline V lookup: CDR1 SGHNT, CDR2 YYREEE (reference sequence). This CDR3 has 12 amino acids. The data were produced by immunoSEQ multiplex PCR, yet TCRdb's version contains in-frame clones alone and is incomplete. The sample has 35,000 to 40,000 clones, about 84% seen once. With respect to this clone: Its antigen is unidentified.

This clonotype originated in a man in his fifties or sixties with gastric cancer. The rearrangement uses TRBV5-4 and TRBJ2-3; 7 nucleotides agree with TRBD1. Sequencing used peripheral blood, obtained from a patient treated with photon-based radiotherapy. Here the CDR3 reads CASSTGADTQYF. Here the CDR3 DNA reads TGTGCCAGCAGCACAGGGGCAGATACGCAGTATTTT.